A single sample gave rise to the 10 T cell receptor beta chains below, sequenced in a study of CD8 T cells in ankylosing spondylitis. General study results and limits: One TCR beta motif, made up of about 8 highly homologous variants, appeared characteristic of ankylosing spondylitis blood.

These receptors have no identified antigens. TCRdb analysed the 5' RACE reads with MiXCR anew, one entry per CDR3 protein. This sample has about 210,000 distinct CDR3 sequences, with 6% to 8.5% found just once. Sequencing input: blood, either unsorted or a sorted T cell fraction (not recorded which). The receptors originated from a male donor with ankylosing spondylitis.

This CDR3 reads CASSSREGQNYQPQHF. The DNA for the CDR3 is TGTGCCAGCAGCTCCCGTGAAGGGCAGAACTATCAGCCCCAGCATTTT. This chain connects TRBV7-8 to TRBJ1-5; D remains unclear. CDR3 length: 16 residues. Germline V lookup: CDR1 SGHVS, CDR2 FQNEAQ. V dropped 4 bases and J dropped 5 bases, with 18 bases sitting between them.

The chain employs TRBV5-1 and TRBJ2-1, with a tentative D call TRBD2 (5 bases). CDR1 and CDR2 from the germline V gene are SGHRS and YFSETQ. The length of the CDR3 is 15 residues. Trimming took 6 bases from V and 3 from J, leaving 16 bases between them. The CDR3 nucleotides read TGCGCCAGCACTCGTCGGTTAGCGAGCTACAATGAGCAGTTCTTC. This sequence encodes CASTRRLASYNEQFF.

This clonotype was observed many times. V usage is TRBV20-1 and J usage is TRBJ1-6, with D unclear. The V end was cut by 3 bases, the J end by 9 bases, with 9 bases between. The CDR3 totals 12 residues. CDR1 is DFQATT, CDR2 SNEGSKA, per germline (reference sequence). CDR3 coding DNA: TGCAGTGCTAGGCGGGGAGGTTCACCCCTCCACTTT. It is translated as CSARRGGSPLHF.

This clonotype appeared many times. The chain joins TRBV7-2 to TRBJ2-1; 11 nucleotides align to TRBD2. CDR3 length: 16 amino acids. The J segment lost 12 bases and the V segment lost 1 base, leaving 11 bases of the junction unmatched. Germline V gene data show CDR1 as SGHTA and CDR2 as FQGNSA. The CDR3 coding sequence is TGTGCCAGCAGCTTAGGGACCGGGACTAGCGGACATGTGCAGTTCTTC. This codes for CASSLGTGTSGHVQFF.

This clonotype has just a few counts. This sequence joins TRBV4-3 and TRBJ1-1; TRBD1 is a possible D gene (6 bases). V gave up 0 bases and J gave up 4 bases, with 9 bases separating them. CDR3 length: 14 residues. Germline CDR1 LGHNA, CDR2 YSLEER. The CDR3 region is CASSQEGGITEAFF. The CDR3 bases are TGCGCCAGCAGCCAAGAAGGGGGAATCACTGAAGCTTTCTTT.

This clonotype was detected ten times or more. V gene TRBV18 combines with J gene TRBJ1-1; the match to TRBD1 covers 7 bases. The length of the CDR3 is 14 residues. Germline assignment: CDR1 KGHSH and CDR2 LQKENI. V lost 6 bases, J lost 4 bases, and 8 bases stayed unmatched. CDR3 nucleotide sequence: TGTGCCAGCTCCGGGGTAGGGGGCTCCACTGAAGCTTTCTTT. Protein sequence: CASSGVGGSTEAFF.

The gene calls are TRBV5-1 and TRBJ1-4; 8 bases map to TRBD1. Germline V gene lookup returns CDR1 SGHRS and CDR2 YFSETQ. V trimming: 3 bases; J trimming: 0 bases; junction bases outside the gene matches: 7. CDR3 size: 17 residues. The CDR3 protein is CASSSGQGLATNEKLFF. CDR3 DNA: TGCGCCAGCAGCTCCGGACAGGGCCTAGCAACTAATGAAAAACTGTTTTTT. Full variable domain (outside the CDR3, taken from reference TRBV5-1 and TRBJ1-4): KAGVTQTPRYLIKTRGQQVTLSCSPISGHRSVSWYQQTPGQGLQFLFEYFSETQRNKGNFPGRFSGRQFSNSRSEMNVSTLELGDSALYLCASSSGQGLATNEKLFFGSGTQLSVL.

This clonotype was counted a few times. The gene calls are TRBV27 and TRBJ2-1; D unresolved. The CDR3 sequence is 15 residues long. The germline CDR1 and CDR2 sequences are MNHEY and SMNVEV (reference sequence). Trimming stripped 3 bases from V and 0 bases from J, with 9 bases between. The CDR3 region has the DNA TGTGCCAGCAGTTTGGGTCGGCCCTCCTACAATGAGCAGTTCTTC. Protein product: CASSLGRPSYNEQFF.

This clonotype showed up just a few times. CDR3: CATSSRRGESGANVLTF. CDR3 DNA sequence: TGTGCCACCAGCAGCCGTCGGGGAGAATCTGGGGCCAACGTCCTGACTTTC. The chain joins TRBV15 to TRBJ2-6; D perhaps matches TRBD2 (5 bases). Trimming removed 3 bases from V and 1 base from J, with 13 bases in between. The CDR3 consists of 17 residues. Germline-derived CDR1 and CDR2 are LNHNV and YYDKDF (reference sequence).

This clonotype was picked up many times. Here the CDR3 reads CASSDTGLETEAFF. The CDR3 nucleotides read TGTGCCAGCAGCGACACAGGGCTGGAGACTGAAGCTTTCTTT. The J gene is TRBJ1-1, the V gene TRBV9, with D maybe TRBD1 (6 bases). This CDR3 comprises 14 residues. Trimming took 3 bases from V and 5 from J, leaving 14 bases between them. CDR1 and CDR2 (germline): SGDLS, YYNGEE.